The present TCR beta chain was sequenced within a study of monozygotic twins with inflammatory bowel disease. TCRdb processed the 5' RACE reads again and assigns one entry to each CDR3 protein, with no DNA. Its listing shows more than 300,000 distinct CDR3 sequences. Sequencing was done on a sample of blood. The clonotype was recovered from a human donor with ulcerative colitis or Crohn's disease, or a healthy co-twin of an affected twin (not recorded which).

CDR3 region: CASSFSIASGNTIYF. V usage is TRBV12-3 or TRBV12-4 and J usage is TRBJ1-3. CDR3 size: 15 residues.